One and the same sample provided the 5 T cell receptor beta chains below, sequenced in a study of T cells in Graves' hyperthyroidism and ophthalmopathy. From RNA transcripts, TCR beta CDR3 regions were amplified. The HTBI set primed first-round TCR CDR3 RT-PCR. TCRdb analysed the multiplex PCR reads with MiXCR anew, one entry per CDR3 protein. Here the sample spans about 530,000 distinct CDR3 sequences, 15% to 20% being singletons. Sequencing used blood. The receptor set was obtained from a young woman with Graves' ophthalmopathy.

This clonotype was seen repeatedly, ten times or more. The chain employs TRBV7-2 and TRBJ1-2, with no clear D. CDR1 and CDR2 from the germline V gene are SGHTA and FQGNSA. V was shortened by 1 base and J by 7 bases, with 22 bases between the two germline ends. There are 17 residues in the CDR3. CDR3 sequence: CASSLVEGIGTMGGYTF. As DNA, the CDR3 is TGTGCCAGCAGCTTAGTGGAGGGTATTGGTACTATGGGTGGCTACACCTTC.

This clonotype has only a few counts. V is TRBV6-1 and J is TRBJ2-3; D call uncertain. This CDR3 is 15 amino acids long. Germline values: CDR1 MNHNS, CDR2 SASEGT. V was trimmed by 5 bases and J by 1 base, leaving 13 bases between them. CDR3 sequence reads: CASSFLGSGTDTQYF. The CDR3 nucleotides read TGTGCCAGCAGTTTTCTTGGTAGTGGCACAGATACGCAGTATTTT.

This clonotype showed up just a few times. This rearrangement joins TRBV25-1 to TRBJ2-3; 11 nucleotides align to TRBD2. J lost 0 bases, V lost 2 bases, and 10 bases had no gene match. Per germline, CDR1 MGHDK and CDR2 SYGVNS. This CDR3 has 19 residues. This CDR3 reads CASSEIPGTSGPSTDTQYF. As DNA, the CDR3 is TGTGCCAGCAGTGAAATCCCCGGGACTAGCGGACCTAGCACAGATACGCAGTATTTT. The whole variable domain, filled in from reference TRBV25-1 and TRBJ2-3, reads EADIYQTPRYLVIGTGKKITLECSQTMGHDKMYWYQQDPGMELHLIHYSYGVNSTEKGDLSSESTVSRIRTEHFPLTLESARPSHTSQYLCASSEIPGTSGPSTDTQYFGPGTRLTVL.

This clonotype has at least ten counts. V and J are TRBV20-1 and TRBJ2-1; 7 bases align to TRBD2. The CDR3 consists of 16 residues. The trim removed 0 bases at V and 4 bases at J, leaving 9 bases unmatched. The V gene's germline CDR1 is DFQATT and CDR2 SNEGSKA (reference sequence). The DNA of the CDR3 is TGCAGTGCTAGAGATCCGAGCGGGACGGTATACAATGAGCAGTTCTTC. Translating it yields CSARDPSGTVYNEQFF.

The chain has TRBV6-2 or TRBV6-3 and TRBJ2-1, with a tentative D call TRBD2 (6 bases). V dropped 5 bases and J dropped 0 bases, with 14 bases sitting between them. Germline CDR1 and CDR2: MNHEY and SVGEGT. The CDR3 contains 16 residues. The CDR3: CASSNGRGNSYNEQFF. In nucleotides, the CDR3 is TGTGCCAGCAGTAACGGGCGGGGCAACTCCTACAATGAGCAGTTCTTC.